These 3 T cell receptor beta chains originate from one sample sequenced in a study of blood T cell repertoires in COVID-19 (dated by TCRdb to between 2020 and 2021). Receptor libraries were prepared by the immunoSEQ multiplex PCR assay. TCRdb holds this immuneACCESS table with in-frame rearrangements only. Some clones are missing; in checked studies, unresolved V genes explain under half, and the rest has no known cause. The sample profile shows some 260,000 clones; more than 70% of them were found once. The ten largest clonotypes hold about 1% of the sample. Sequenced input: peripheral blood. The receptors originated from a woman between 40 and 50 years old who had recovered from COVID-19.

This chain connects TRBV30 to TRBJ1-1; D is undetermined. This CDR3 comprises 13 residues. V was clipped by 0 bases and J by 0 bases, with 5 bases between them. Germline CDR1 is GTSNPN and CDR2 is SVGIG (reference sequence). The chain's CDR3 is CAWSVQVNTEAFF. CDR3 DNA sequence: TGTGCCTGGAGTGTGCAGGTGAACACTGAAGCTTTCTTT.

The CDR3 here is CASSLGTGQGRVPLHF. The DNA of the CDR3 is TGTGCCAGCAGCTTAGGTACCGGACAGGGTAGGGTTCCCCTCCACTTT. J is TRBJ1-6 and V is TRBV7-2, with 8 bases that match TRBD1. Germline V gives CDR1 SGHTA, CDR2 FQGNSA. The CDR3 has 16 residues. The V and J ends lost 1 base and 13 bases, in that order; junction bases with no gene match: 12.

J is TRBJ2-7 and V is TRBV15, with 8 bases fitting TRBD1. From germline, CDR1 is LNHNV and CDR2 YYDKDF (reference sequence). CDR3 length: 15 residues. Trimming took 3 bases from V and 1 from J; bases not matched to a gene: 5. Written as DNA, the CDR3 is TGTGCCACCAGCAGGTACAGGGGGGCATCCTACGAGCAGTACTTC. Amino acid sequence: CATSRYRGASYEQYF.